This TCR beta chain was sequenced in a study of OX40 agonist ivuxolimab in advanced cancers. Turning to the study itself: Males comprised 70% to 90% of the group, whose mean age was roughly 60 years (range 23 to 79).

Clones were read by immunoSEQ multiplex PCR, and TCRdb kept only the in-frame ones, dropping some. The sample lists approximately 12,000 clones; about three quarters were seen once. V dropped 1 base and J dropped 0 bases, with 13 bases sitting between them. In germline, CDR1 is SEHNR, CDR2 FQNEAQ (reference sequence). The CDR3 loop spans 16 amino acids. The receptor's source is an adult with an advanced solid tumor such as melanoma, head and neck, liver or kidney cancer. The rearrangement links TRBV7-9 to TRBJ2-7, with D perhaps TRBD2 (6 bases). Sequencing used CD4+ or CD8+ T cells sorted from blood, obtained in a trial of the OX40 agonist ivuxolimab. CDR3 in amino acids: CASSLGGTSNSYEQYF. In DNA, the CDR3 is TGTGCCAGCAGCTTAGGAGGGACTTCAAACTCCTACGAGCAGTACTTC.